This T cell receptor beta chain was identified in a study of blood T cells in healthy people across ages (dated by TCRdb to 2014 to 2015). With regard to the full study: Template switching captured roughly one uniquely barcoded TCR beta cDNA molecule per two T cells in model experiments. The study measured age-related changes in TCR beta repertoire diversity using deep sequencing normalized with unique cDNA molecular identifiers. Donors of different ages were randomly distributed across sequencing lanes to avoid experimental bias. The donors were divided into four age groups: young (average about 15 years), middle-aged (about 40), aged (around 67) and long-lived (about 90). Two additional independent replicas of 1 million unique cDNA reads from the same blood draw were analyzed for two donors (one aged 18 to 29 and one aged 80 or older). Paper-wide results and their limitations: Conclusive comparison of naive and antigen-experienced compartments was prevented by the profiling of bulk unsorted PBMCs. The CMV infection status of donors was not known, potentially confounding age-related changes in expanded clonotypes. Estimates of total diversity based on one million sequenced T cells were considered lower bounds and underestimates. There was a strong correlation between observed TCR beta diversity and the percentage of naive T cells measured by flow cytometry. Compared with the aged group, the long-lived group had more naive CD4+ T cells, fewer expanded clones and increased TCR diversity, suggesting age selection. Observed TCR beta diversity per million T cells fell roughly linearly with age, and a significant reduction was already apparent by age roughly 41.

The CDR3 measures 15 amino acids from cysteine to phenylalanine. Only CDR3 DNA is held: 45 bases, read in frame from base 1. As encoded in the germline V gene, CDR1 is LGHNA while CDR2 is YNFKEQ. Compared with germline, V lacks 8 bases and J lacks 8 bases; bases without a gene match: 14. The donors were under 40 Caucasian individuals from Russia, aged roughly 6 to 100 years, who were systemically healthy. Each donor gave about 9.7 milliliters of peripheral blood, drawn into EDTA-treated Vacutainer tubes. Ficoll-Paque density-gradient centrifugation was used to isolate PBMCs, with at least 6.5 million per sample. Total RNA, at least 6 micrograms per sample, was extracted from PBMCs with Trizol reagent. For every donor, flow cytometry on a PBMC aliquot measured the percentage of naive CD45RAhigh/CD27high T cells. Library preparation used 5' RACE. For sequencing, an Illumina HiSeq 2500 was employed. A second PCR of roughly 6 to 11 cycles was run with a J-beta primer mix and a sample-barcoded 5' primer. Each TCR beta cDNA molecule received a unique molecular identifier from a template-switch 5' adaptor carrying 12 random nucleotides. At least 3 million CDR3-containing paired-end reads were obtained from each sample. First-strand cDNA synthesis was performed from all RNA using the Mint cDNA synthesis kit, with priming by a TRBC-specific oligonucleotide. Following uracil-DNA glycosylase treatment, all cDNA underwent a first 18-cycle PCR with the universal primers M1SS and BC2_uni_R. Under the source paper's analysis protocol: For normalization, 1 million high-quality reads were randomly selected from each sample, with every read carrying a distinct molecular identifier. Instead of being binned into consensus sequences, reads with shared molecular identifiers were discarded. MiTCR, set to a Q25 quality threshold and the strictest error-elimination algorithm, was used for CDR3 identification, clonotype clustering and error correction. A nonparametric unseen species model using Euler transformation provided a lower-bound estimate of total TCR beta diversity. TCRdb trimmed public reads at Q25 via fastp, called clones via MiXCR and kept in-frame beta chains. Entries are consolidated by CDR3 protein sequence, retaining the most common genes and DNA. These V and J calls are TCRdb output, not the study's own analysis. Across this sample there are about 700,000 distinct CDR3 sequences, with about 34% seen only once. In total, the top ten clones hold roughly 15% of the sample.

As to this clonotype: The antigen this receptor binds is unknown. A much larger clone lies a single base off, so this may be a read error.

The specimen sequenced was blood. The chain links TRBV4-2 with TRBJ2-3, with 9 bases in between that match TRBD2. This TCR derives from a woman aged 80 or over in good health. Donor details come from another sample of the same person, matched by shared clones. CDR3 region: CASGSGGGGSGTQYF. The bases read TGTGCCAGCGGGAGTGGCGGGGGGGGGTCAGGTACGCAGTATTTT.